This T cell receptor beta chain was identified during a study of cytomegalovirus exposure and HLA in healthy donors (dated by TCRdb to 2017 to 2019). For the wider study: An earlier analysis of some 550 of the donors reported approximately 300 Gb of sequence data and approximately 110 million unique TCR beta sequences from some 180 million T cells. Alongside the repertoire data, information on donor age, sex, ethnicity and CMV serostatus was compiled. Besides the first cohort of about 730 subjects, a separate validation cohort made up of 95 to 150 different subjects was used. Using immunosequencing, the study profiled T cell repertoires from about 620 subjects and related those repertoires to cytomegalovirus serostatus. Both class I and class II loci were covered by HLA typing, at four-digit resolution. Of the approximately 370 genotyped donors, 81% were placed in the genetic ancestry cluster associated with self-reported Caucasian donors. Because of strong linkage in the cohort, 5 or 6 DR-DQ haplotypes were treated as single units for association and clustering. The study aimed to test whether signatures of past pathogen exposure could be identified by cataloging public T cell receptors. To predict cytomegalovirus infection status, the study brought together high-throughput TCR immunosequencing, statistical association of individual TCRs with disease status, and machine learning. Typing coverage varied by locus: about 620-630 donors for A, B, C, DRB1 and DQB1; approximately 500 for DQA1; about 570 for DPA1; about 450 for DPB1. On average, about 240,000 unique TCR beta nucleotide sequences were sequenced per donor among a few hundred genotyped donors of the cohort, with about 19% of those sequences being non-productive. In a later genetic analysis, genome-wide SNP genotypes for about three fifths of the roughly 670 donors were used, and that subset was treated as a discovery cohort. In an earlier analysis of roughly 600 of the donors, high-throughput TCR beta sequencing was used to judge whether each TCR beta V gene segment behaved as functional or pseudogenic. An early release that covered about 640 HLA-typed donors contained about 290 gigabases of sequencing data and 80 million or so unique TCR sequences. Every discovery cohort repertoire had been produced on one sequencing platform. In the later analysis, no new phenotypic data were used to find candidate immune exposures; instead, reliance was placed on TCR beta sequences and their occurrence across donors. To study patterns of TCR occurrence, a later analysis re-analyzed previously published TCR beta repertoires from under 750 donors and added high-resolution HLA genotyping.

The CDR3 numbers 15 residues from cysteine through phenylalanine. CDR3 DNA only is kept here, 45 bases in frame from base 1. Based on the germline V gene, the CDR1 and CDR2 sequences are SGHTA and FQGTGA. Unmatched junction bases come to 10, with V trimmed by 8 bases and J by 2 bases. Comment on this clone: The antigen this receptor binds is unknown. Base qualities are not at hand, and no much larger clone is one base apart.

Receptor libraries were prepared by the immunoSEQ multiplex PCR assay. For the multiplex PCR, a mixture combining 60 forward primers for TCR Vbeta segments and 13 reverse primers for TCR Jbeta segments was used. The CDR3 region of rearranged TCR beta genes was amplified from genomic DNA by a multiplex PCR assay. Amplified TCR beta libraries were sequenced as 87-base-pair reads on the Illumina HiSeq System. The authors' pipeline ran thus. Across the 600 to 700 repertoires, a later analysis counted around 80 million unique TCR beta chains, roughly 11 million of which were shared by at least two donors. Raw reads were error-corrected and collapsed into unique sequences with a nearest-neighbor algorithm that merged closely related sequences to remove PCR and sequencing errors. To assign V, D and J gene segments, CDR3 sequences were aligned to IMGT reference sequences. For a sequence to be retained, at least a six-nucleotide match to both a V gene segment and a J gene segment was required. Rearrangements were classified as productive when the CDR3 lacked stop codons and remained in frame with V and J, and all other rearrangements were classified as non-productive. CDR3 was defined by IMGT convention, running from the second conserved V-encoded cysteine to the conserved J-encoded phenylalanine. In an earlier analysis of around 640 of the donors, sequences lacking an unambiguous match to a single V gene segment were excluded. An earlier analysis of a few hundred of the donors called V segments functional above 56.7% productive rearrangements and segregating when the between-donor standard deviation exceeded 5%. A statistical classification framework was built to diagnose cytomegalovirus status from the catalog of TCR beta chain sequences. In a later analysis, V and J genes were assigned by comparing TCR nucleotide sequences against IMGT/GENE-DB human TR gene sequences. Using the TCRdist pipeline, a later analysis assigned CDR3 sequences along with most-parsimonious VDJ recombination scenarios. In a later analysis, each TCR beta chain was defined by its CDR3 amino acid sequence together with its V-gene family, and reads lacking a unique V-gene family were excluded. As a way to deal with suspected cross-contamination and a sequencing artifact, a later analysis dropped approximately 590 nucleotide sequences that were highly shared and had low generation probability. In a later analysis, a clonal expansion index was calculated for each public chain from normalized within-repertoire ranks of inferred template counts. Generation probabilities in a later analysis came from a VDJ recombination model fitted to out-of-frame rearrangements, and those results were checked against IGoR. In a later analysis, TCR-TCR, TCR-HLA and TCR-CMV co-occurrence was scored with hypergeometric tests, and a repertoire-size bias correction was applied to TCR pairs. In a later analysis, false discovery rates were estimated by permuting HLA or CMV assignments 20 times. In a later analysis, co-occurring TCRs were grouped with DBSCAN, and TCRdist sequence similarity was added when clustering was performed within HLA-allele-positive subsets. Repertoires with fewer than 30,000 or more than 120,000 public chains, plus five repertoires with anomalous nucleotide sharing, were excluded from co-occurrence clustering. TCRdb limited this immuneACCESS table to in-frame rearrangements with V and J called. A share of clones is missing; checked studies link under half to unresolved V genes, and the rest is unexplained. V, J and clone size were drawn from that table, and D and trimming were deduced from the DNA. The sample includes roughly 180,000 clones, with 70% to 85% observed a single time. The ten biggest clones cover 1.4% to 1.5% of the sample.

In total, 666 healthy bone marrow donors made up the cohort. All cohort members were sampled while nominally healthy, although unrecorded immune exposures were likely present. The donor was CMV seronegative and belonged to the group of 380 or so seronegative cohort members. Every donor gave a peripheral blood sample, and the peripheral blood mononuclear cells from that sample were used for TCR beta sequencing. The Qiagen DNeasy Blood Extraction Kit was used to extract genomic DNA from the blood cell samples. What the study reported, not specific to this receptor: A further reported finding was that TCR beta sequences accurately predicted the HLA-A and HLA-B alleles for most subjects in the first cohort. The study gave a list of 150 to 200 TCR beta chains associated with cytomegalovirus. According to the authors, the approach could potentially be generalized to other disease states and immunological phenotypes. The classifier was reported to diagnose cytomegalovirus status with high specificity and sensitivity in both the original cohort and the validation cohort. The 87-base-pair reads could not distinguish some IMGT-functional V segments, including TRBV6-2 and TRBV6-3, so those segments were excluded. In this cohort, only TCR beta chains were sequenced, and detectable features were limited by the absence of alpha or paired-chain data. V-gene and J-gene trimming of TCR beta chains was associated with a missense DCLRE1C variant in a later genetic analysis, and the association was replicated in an independent cohort. Broadly in line with IMGT annotations, most TCR beta V segments showed up in productive rearrangements about 90% or about 30% of the time in an earlier analysis of around 550 of the donors. Assigning TCR associations to individual alleles was difficult when HLA alleles, especially DR and DQ, strongly co-occurred. A later genetic analysis reported fewer N-insertions in productive TCRs among donors in an Asian-associated ancestry cluster than the approximately 670-donor mean. A later analysis found that most CMV-associated TCR beta chains appeared HLA-restricted, with HLA associations seemingly driven largely by CMV exposure. Three of the identified cytomegalovirus-associated TCR beta chains were confirmed in vitro to be specific for cytomegalovirus antigens. In a later analysis, HLA-associated TCR beta chains showed more clonal expansion and lower generation probabilities than non-associated chains that were equally common. The only immune exposure information available for the cohort was CMV serostatus. Roughly uniform sequencing depth across donors was assumed in presence/absence analyses, although this assumption may not hold. Linkage disequilibrium might explain the correlated functional status among segregating V segments, but an unknown experimental factor could not be excluded. A cluster of highly shared sequence variants was judged likely to be a technical artifact of the sequencing pipeline. At a false discovery rate of 0.05, a later analysis linked 16,000 or so TCR beta sequences to specific HLA alleles. A later analysis reported that several top co-occurrence clusters appeared linked to parvovirus B19, influenza, CMV and Epstein-Barr virus. A later analysis found that TCR association rates varied across HLA loci, with DRB1 alleles showing the most associated TCRs and HLA-C alleles the fewest. While some public TCRs were present in many individuals, most TCR sequences turned up only very rarely across donors. Because some donors lacked HLA typing at each locus, the association tests relied only on the typed subset. Because counts were too low, about 15 rarely observed V segments, including chromosome 9 orphons, were left out of the earlier analysis of some 600 of the donors.

This clonotype was obtained from a man in his late teens or twenties in good health and CMV-seronegative. Sequencing was done on a sample of PBMCs. This chain is built from TRBV7-3 and TRBJ2-5, and 8 bases in between align with TRBD2. The CDR3 region: CASSEVAGKQETQYF. The DNA reads TGTGCCAGCTCTGAGGTAGCGGGGAAACAAGAGACCCAGTACTTC.